Listed here are 2 T cell receptor beta chains from one sample, sequenced in a study of blood T cell repertoires in COVID-19. TCRdb's copy holds only in-frame clones and misses some; the assay was immunoSEQ multiplex PCR. The sample lists tens of thousands of clones, about 85% occurring once. The sample was peripheral blood. All receptors come from a man at least 80 years old with acute or convalescent COVID-19.

This clone was counted only a few times. The rearrangement links TRBV12-5 to TRBJ1-1, with D unclear. Germline V gene sequence: CDR1 LGHNT, CDR2 FRNRAP. Trimming stripped 0 bases from V and 4 bases from J, with 9 bases between. The CDR3 extends over 14 amino acids. The CDR3 here is CASGLVPPGTEAFF. CDR3 nucleotide sequence: TGTGCTAGTGGTTTGGTACCCCCAGGCACTGAAGCTTTCTTT.

The V call is TRBV25-1, the J call TRBJ1-1; the D gene is possibly TRBD1 (6 bases). Germline loops: CDR1 MGHDK, CDR2 SYGVNS. V was trimmed by 4 bases and J by 3 bases, leaving 15 bases between them. This CDR3 has 15 amino acids. As DNA, the CDR3 is TGTGCCAGCAGTGCCTCCTCAGGGGTTGACACTGAAGCTTTCTTT. Translating it yields CASSASSGVDTEAFF.